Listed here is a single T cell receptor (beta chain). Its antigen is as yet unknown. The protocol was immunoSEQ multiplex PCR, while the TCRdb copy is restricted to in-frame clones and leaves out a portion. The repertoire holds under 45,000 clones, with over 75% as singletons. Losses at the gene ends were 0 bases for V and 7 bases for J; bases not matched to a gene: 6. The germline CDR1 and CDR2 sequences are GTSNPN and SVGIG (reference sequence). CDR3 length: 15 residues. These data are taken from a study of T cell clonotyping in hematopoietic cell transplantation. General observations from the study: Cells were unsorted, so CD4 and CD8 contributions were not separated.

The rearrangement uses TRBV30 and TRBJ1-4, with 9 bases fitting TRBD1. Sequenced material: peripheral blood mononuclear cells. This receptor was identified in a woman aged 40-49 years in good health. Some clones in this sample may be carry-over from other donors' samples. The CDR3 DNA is TGTGCCTGGAGTGTACAGGGGGCTCGTGGTGAAAAACTGTTTTTT. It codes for CAWSVQGARGEKLFF.